The clone carrying this TCR beta chain appeared a single time. The data are from a study of cytotoxic CD8 clonotypes in ibrutinib-treated CLL. At the level of the study: There were, on average, roughly 260,000 productive templates and 80,000 to 100,000 productive rearrangements per sample.

Germline assignment: CDR1 MNHNY and CDR2 SVGAGI (reference sequence). CDR3 length: 15 amino acids. V trimming: 11 bases; J trimming: 0 bases; junction bases outside the gene matches: 7. Profiled with immunoSEQ multiplex PCR; TCRdb holds only in-frame clones, not every one. The table includes about 27,000 clones, around three quarters detected once. The sequence derives from a human donor with chronic lymphocytic leukemia. Sequenced material: PBMCs, taken after 24 months of ibrutinib treatment. This chain joins TRBV6-6 and TRBJ2-6; 7 positions agree with TRBD2. Written as DNA, the CDR3 is TGTGCCGGCAACACGGGAGGCTCTGGGGCCAACGTCCTGACTTTC. This gives the protein CAGNTGGSGANVLTF.